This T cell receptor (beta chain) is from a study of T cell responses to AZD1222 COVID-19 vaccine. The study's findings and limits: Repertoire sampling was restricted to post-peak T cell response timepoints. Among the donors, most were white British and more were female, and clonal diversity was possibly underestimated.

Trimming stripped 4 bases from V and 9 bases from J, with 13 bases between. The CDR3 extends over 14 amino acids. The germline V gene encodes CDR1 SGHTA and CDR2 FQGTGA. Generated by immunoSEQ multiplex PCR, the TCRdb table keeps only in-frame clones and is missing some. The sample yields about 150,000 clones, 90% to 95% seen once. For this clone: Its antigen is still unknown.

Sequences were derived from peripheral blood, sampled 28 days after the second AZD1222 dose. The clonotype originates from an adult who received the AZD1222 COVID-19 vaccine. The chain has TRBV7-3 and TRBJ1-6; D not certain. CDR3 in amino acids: CASSSDPSGSPLHF. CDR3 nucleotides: TGTGCCAGCAGCTCCGATCCGTCAGGTTCACCCCTCCACTTT. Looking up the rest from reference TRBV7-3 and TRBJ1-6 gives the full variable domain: GAGVSQTPSNKVTEKGKYVELRCDPISGHTALYWYRQSLGQGPEFLIYFQGTGAADDSGLPNDRFFAVRPEGSVSTLKIQRTERGDSAVYLCASSSDPSGSPLHFGNGTRLTVT.